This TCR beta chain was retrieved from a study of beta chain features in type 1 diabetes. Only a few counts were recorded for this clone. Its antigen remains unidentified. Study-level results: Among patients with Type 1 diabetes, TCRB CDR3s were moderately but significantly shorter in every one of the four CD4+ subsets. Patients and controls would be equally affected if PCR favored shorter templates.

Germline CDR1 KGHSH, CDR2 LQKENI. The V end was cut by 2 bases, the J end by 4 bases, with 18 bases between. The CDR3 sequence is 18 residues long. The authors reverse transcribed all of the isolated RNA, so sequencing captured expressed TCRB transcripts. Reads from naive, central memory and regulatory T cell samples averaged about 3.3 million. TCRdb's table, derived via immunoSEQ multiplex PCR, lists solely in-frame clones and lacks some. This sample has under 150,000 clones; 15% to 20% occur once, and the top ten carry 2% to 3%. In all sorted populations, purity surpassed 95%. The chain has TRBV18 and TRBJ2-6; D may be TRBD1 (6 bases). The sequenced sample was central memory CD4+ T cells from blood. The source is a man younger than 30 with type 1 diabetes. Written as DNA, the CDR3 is TGTGCCAGCTCACCATCGTACACAGGGCGGAAAGGGGCCAACGTCCTGACTTTC. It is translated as CASSPSYTGRKGANVLTF.